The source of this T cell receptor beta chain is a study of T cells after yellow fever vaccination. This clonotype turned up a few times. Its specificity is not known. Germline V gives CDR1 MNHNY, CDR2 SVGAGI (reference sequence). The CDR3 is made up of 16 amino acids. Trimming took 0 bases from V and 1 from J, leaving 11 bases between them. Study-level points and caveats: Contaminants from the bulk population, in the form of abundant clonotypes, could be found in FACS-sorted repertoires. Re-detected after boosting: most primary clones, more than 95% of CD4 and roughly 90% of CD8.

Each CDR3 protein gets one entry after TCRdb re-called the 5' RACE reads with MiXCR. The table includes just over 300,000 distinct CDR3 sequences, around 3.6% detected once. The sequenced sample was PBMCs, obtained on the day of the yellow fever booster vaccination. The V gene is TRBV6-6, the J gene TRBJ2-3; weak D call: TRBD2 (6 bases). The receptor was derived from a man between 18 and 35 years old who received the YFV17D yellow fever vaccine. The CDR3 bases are TGTGCCAGCAGTTACTCGACGGGGGTGGGCACAGATACGCAGTATTTT. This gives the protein CASSYSTGVGTDTQYF.